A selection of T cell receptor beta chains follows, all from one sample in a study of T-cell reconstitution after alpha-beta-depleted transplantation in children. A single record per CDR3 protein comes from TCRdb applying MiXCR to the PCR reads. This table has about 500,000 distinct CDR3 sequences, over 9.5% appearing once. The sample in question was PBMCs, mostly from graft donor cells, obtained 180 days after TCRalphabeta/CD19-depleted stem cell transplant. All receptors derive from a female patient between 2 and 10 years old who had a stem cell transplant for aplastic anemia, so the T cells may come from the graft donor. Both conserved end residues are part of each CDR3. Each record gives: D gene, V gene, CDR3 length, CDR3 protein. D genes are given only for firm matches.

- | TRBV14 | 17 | CASSQVGLPHSGYGYTF
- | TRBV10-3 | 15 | CAISGGFGGSYEQYF
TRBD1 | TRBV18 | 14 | CASSPRQGQETQYF
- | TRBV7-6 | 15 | CASSLDSSTSDTQYF
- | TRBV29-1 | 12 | CSVEGLNTEAFF
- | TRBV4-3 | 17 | CASSHPGVKGSYNEQFF
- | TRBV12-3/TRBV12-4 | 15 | CASRPQGRVTGELFF
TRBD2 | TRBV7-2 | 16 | CASSPRLAGARDTQYF
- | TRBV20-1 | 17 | CSARRSGGKGHTGELFF
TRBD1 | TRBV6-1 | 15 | CASTKQGNLNTEAFF
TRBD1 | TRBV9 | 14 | CASSAPTGGTEAFF
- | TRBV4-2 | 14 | CASSQEGVNTEAFF
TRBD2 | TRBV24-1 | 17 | CATSDLGLAGATGELFF
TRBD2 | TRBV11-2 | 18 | CASSFLAGGLIAKNIQYF
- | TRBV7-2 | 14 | CASSWPSGAGELFF
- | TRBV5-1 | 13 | CASSAGGRDTQYF
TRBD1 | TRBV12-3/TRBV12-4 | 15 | CASSSDRGYRQPQHF
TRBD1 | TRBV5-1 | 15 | CASSLGDREVNEQFF